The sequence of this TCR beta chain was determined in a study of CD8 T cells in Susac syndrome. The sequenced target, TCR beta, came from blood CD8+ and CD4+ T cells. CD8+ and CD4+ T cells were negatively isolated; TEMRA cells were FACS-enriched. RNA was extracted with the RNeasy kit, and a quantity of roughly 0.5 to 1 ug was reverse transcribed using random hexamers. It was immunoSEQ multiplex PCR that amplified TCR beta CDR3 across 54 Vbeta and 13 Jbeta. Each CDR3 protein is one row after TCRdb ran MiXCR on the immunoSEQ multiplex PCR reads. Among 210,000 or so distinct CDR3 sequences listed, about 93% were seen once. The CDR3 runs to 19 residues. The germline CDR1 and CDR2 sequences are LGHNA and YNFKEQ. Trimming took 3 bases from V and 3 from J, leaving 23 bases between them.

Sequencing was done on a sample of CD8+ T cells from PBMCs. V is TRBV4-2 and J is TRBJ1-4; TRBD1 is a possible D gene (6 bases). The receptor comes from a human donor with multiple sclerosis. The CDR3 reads CASSHPGGRKKVANEKLFF. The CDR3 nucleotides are TGTGCCAGCAGCCACCCGGGGGGGCGTAAAAAGGTGGCTAATGAAAAACTGTTTTTT.